This T cell receptor (beta chain) came from a study of blood T cell repertoires in COVID-19. Study overall: Sites across the United States, Italy and Spain contributed samples from acute and convalescent COVID-19.

The CDR3 loop spans 15 amino acids. CDR1 SGDLS and CDR2 YYNGEE come from the germline V gene. Germline trimming cut 4 bases from V and 5 bases from J; bases unmatched to any gene: 6. The authors' processing: Nucleated cell counts were estimated from reference gene primer amplification. Using immunoSEQ multiplex PCR, the repertoire was profiled, and TCRdb retains in-frame clones only, with some absent. V, J and clone size derive from that table, while D and trimming were established from the DNA sequence. The sample has 300,000 to 450,000 clones, about 87% seen once; the top ten hold about 10%. The source material was peripheral blood. The TCR originated in a woman in her 30s with COVID-19, enrolled during active disease. The genes are TRBV9 and TRBJ2-3; TRBD2 aligns across 11 bases. The CDR3: CASSPSGRLEDTQYF. The CDR3 nucleotides read TGTGCCAGCAGCCCTAGCGGGAGGCTTGAAGATACGCAGTATTTT. Using reference TRBV9 and TRBJ2-3 for the parts outside the CDR3, the full variable domain is DSGVTQTPKHLITATGQRVTLRCSPRSGDLSVYWYQQSLDQGLQFLIQYYNGEERAKGNILERFSAQQFPDLHSELNLSSLELGDSALYFCASSPSGRLEDTQYFGPGTRLTVL.